The sequence of this T cell receptor (beta chain) was determined in a study of memory CD4+ T cells and cytomegalovirus serostatus. Single viable CD3+CD4+CD8-CD45RO+ cells were sorted as the memory CD4+ T cells. Germline CDR1 is MNHNY and CDR2 is SVGAGI (reference sequence). The CDR3 spans 15 residues. Assay used: immunoSEQ multiplex PCR; TCRdb lists only in-frame clones, some missing. The sample carries 40,000 to 55,000 clones, 76% recorded once. The specimen was memory CD4+ T cells from blood. The chain links TRBV6-6 to TRBJ2-5, with D maybe TRBD1 (6 bases). The end of the DNA is better explained by TRBJ2-7, so the J call may be wrong. The TCR comes from an adult in good health and CMV-seronegative. As DNA, the CDR3 is TGTGCCAGCAGGACCTCAGGGGTAATCTCCTACGAGCAGTACTTC. It codes for CASRTSGVISYEQYF.